This T cell receptor (beta chain) appears in the sequencing data of a study of blood T cell repertoires in COVID-19. Study at large: Sample material is recorded as cDNA or gDNA derived from T cells, B-cell-depleted T cells, or PBMCs.

Authors' data handling: For nucleated cells, counts were estimated from reference gene primer amplification. Measured with immunoSEQ multiplex PCR; TCRdb has only the in-frame clones, and not every one. That table gives V, J and clone size, and the DNA gave D and trimming. Of 300,000 to 450,000 clones listed, more than 65% are singletons. Germline V gene sequence: CDR1 MGHRA, CDR2 YSYEKL. J gave up 0 bases and V 3 bases, and 7 bases lay outside the gene matches. This CDR3 is 19 amino acids long. Sequencing used peripheral blood. This chain joins TRBV4-1 and TRBJ2-1; 14 nucleotides match TRBD2. This TCR derives from a human donor with acute or convalescent COVID-19. The donor label of this sample is uncertain. CDR3 DNA: TGCGCCAGCAGCCACGGACTAGCGGGGGGTCTTTTCTCCTACAATGAGCAGTTCTTC. This encodes CASSHGLAGGLFSYNEQFF.